The T cell receptor (beta chain) under discussion was sequenced for a study of blood T cells in healthy people across ages (dated by TCRdb to 2014 to 2015). As for the study more broadly: In model experiments, template switching captured roughly one uniquely barcoded TCR beta cDNA molecule for every two T cells. Donors were grouped into four age groups: young (average approximately 15 years), middle-aged (about 38), aged (roughly 62) and long-lived (about 82). The study analyzed two additional independent replicas of 1 million unique cDNA reads from the same blood draw for two donors, one aged 18 to 29 and one aged 80 or older. Using deep sequencing normalized with unique cDNA molecular identifiers, the study measured how TCR beta repertoire diversity changes with age.

Of note for this clonotype: Its antigen target is currently unknown. The input lacks base qualities; no much larger clone sits a single base away.

The donors were roughly 39 Caucasian individuals from Russia, aged roughly 6 to 100 years, who were systemically healthy. Around 9.8 milliliters of peripheral blood were collected from each donor into EDTA-treated Vacutainer tubes. Ficoll-Paque density-gradient centrifugation was used to isolate PBMCs, with at least 7 million obtained per sample. Total RNA, at least 5.5 micrograms per sample, was extracted from PBMCs with Trizol reagent. The percentages of naive CD45RAhigh/CD27high T cells were determined by flow cytometry on a PBMC aliquot from every donor. Overall study results and their limits: Estimates of total diversity based on one million sequenced T cells were considered lower bounds and underestimates. Because profiling used bulk unsorted PBMCs, naive and antigen-experienced compartments could not be compared conclusively. A strong correlation was found between observed TCR beta diversity and the percentage of naive T cells measured by flow cytometry. Observed TCR beta diversity per million T cells fell roughly linearly with age, and a significant reduction was already apparent by age approximately 41. Compared with the aged group, more naive CD4+ T cells, fewer expanded clones and increased TCR diversity were shown by the long-lived group, suggesting age selection. The CMV infection status of donors was not known, potentially confounding age-related changes in expanded clonotypes.

To prepare the library, 5' RACE was applied. These reads were obtained on an Illumina HiSeq 2500. A second 7 to 11 cycle PCR used a sample-barcoded 5' primer and a J-beta primer mix. A unique molecular identifier was introduced onto each TCR beta cDNA molecule by a template-switch 5' adaptor carrying 12 random nucleotides. Each sample yielded at least 2.5 million CDR3-containing paired-end reads. All of the RNA was converted into first-strand cDNA using the Mint cDNA synthesis kit, with a TRBC-specific oligonucleotide serving as the primer. All cDNA was treated with uracil-DNA glycosylase and then went through a first 18-cycle PCR with the universal primers M1SS and BC2_uni_R. On the study's bioinformatics: Each sample was normalized by randomly selecting 1 million high-quality reads, each carrying a distinct molecular identifier. Reads sharing molecular identifiers were discarded rather than binned into consensus sequences. MiTCR, set to a Q25 quality threshold and the strictest error-elimination algorithm, was used for CDR3 identification, clonotype clustering and error correction. A nonparametric unseen species model using Euler transformation provided a lower-bound estimate of total TCR beta diversity. The public reads were run again by TCRdb, first through fastp at Q25 and then through MiXCR, and only productive beta chains were kept. Rows matching on CDR3 protein sequence are summarized as one entry with the most common DNA and genes. The V and J calls here are based on TCRdb, not the publication. This sample is represented by fewer than 800,000 distinct CDR3 sequences; 20% to 25% of them were singletons. The ten largest account for more than 7.5% of the sample.

The data were also submitted as part of a second study, on T cells of mothers and their children. According to the second study: Nine systemically healthy Caucasian individuals served as donors, namely three mothers together with their six children. cDNA synthesis used all of the extracted RNA, with approximately 1.4 ug of RNA in each 15 ul reaction. In the second PCR, the M1S primer added sample barcodes and 2-4 random nucleotides. Over 9.5 million TCR beta CDR3 reads were obtained for each mother, and 2.7 million or so reads were obtained for each child. Thymic selection shapes the output of TCR recombination in a similar way in related and unrelated pairs, and inherited differences have a minor effect. Normalized repertoire overlap in related mother-child pairs was always slightly higher than in unrelated mother-child pairs, but the difference was never significant. With a sensitivity of roughly 93 clones per million clonotypes, no persistent microchimeric T cell clones were detected. To look for features that set related mother-child pairs apart from unrelated individuals, the researchers ran deep NGS to compare the TCR beta repertoires of mothers and children. On average, the children were roughly 12 +/- 4 years old, while the mothers were around 40 +/- 4 years old. After adapter ligation with NEBNext reagents, the libraries were sequenced on Illumina HiSeq 2000 with 100+100 nt paired-end reads. Mother and child libraries were prepared a month apart and sequenced in separate runs to prevent cross-contamination. For each donor, between roughly 500,000 and 2,100,000 distinct TCR beta clonotypes were identified. Naive TCR beta clonotypes were estimated from low-frequency clonotypes matched to each donor's FACS-determined naive share, without sorting.

This receptor was taken from a boy between 10 and 17 years old in good health. Sequencing input: blood.

The CDR3 amino acid sequence is: CASSTRQGAREQFF. The nucleotide sequence is TGTGCCAGCAGTACCCGACAGGGGGCGCGGGAGCAGTTCTTC. The chain links TRBV27 with TRBJ2-1, and 10 junction bases match TRBD1. The germline V gene (reference sequence) sets CDR1 to MNHEY and CDR2 to SMNVEV. CDR3 length: 14 amino acids, cysteine to phenylalanine. Kept here is only the CDR3 DNA, which spans 42 bases and is read in frame from base 1. Relative to germline, V is missing 5 bases and J is missing 10 bases, with 8 bases of the junction outside any gene match.